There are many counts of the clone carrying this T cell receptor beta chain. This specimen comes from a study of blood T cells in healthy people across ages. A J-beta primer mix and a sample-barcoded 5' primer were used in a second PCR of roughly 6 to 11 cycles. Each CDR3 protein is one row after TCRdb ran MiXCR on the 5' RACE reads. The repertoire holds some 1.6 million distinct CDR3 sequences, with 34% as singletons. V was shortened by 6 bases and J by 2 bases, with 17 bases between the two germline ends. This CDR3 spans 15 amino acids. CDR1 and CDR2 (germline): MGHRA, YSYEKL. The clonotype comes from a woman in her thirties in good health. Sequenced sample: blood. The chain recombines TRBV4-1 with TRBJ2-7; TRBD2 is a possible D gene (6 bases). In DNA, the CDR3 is TGCGCCAGCAGGCCAAGAGGGGACTCGCCCTACGAGCAGTACTTC. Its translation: CASRPRGDSPYEQYF.